The clone carrying this T cell receptor (beta chain) was seen only once. The data stem from a study of blood T cell repertoires in COVID-19. Study information: COVID-19 samples collected from the United States, Italy and Spain covered acute and convalescent phases. T cells, B-cell-depleted T cells, or PBMCs provided the cDNA or gDNA that served as material.

Original processing methods: Reference gene primer amplification gave estimated nucleated cell counts. Assay: immunoSEQ multiplex PCR; the TCRdb copy retains only in-frame clones and omits some. V, J and clone size reflect that table, while D and trimming were determined from the DNA. The top ten clones hold under 11% of a sample with 210,000 or so clones, roughly 80% of them seen once. Trimming removed 3 bases from V and 0 bases from J, with 10 bases in between. The CDR3 totals 14 residues. CDR1 and CDR2 from the germline V gene are SGHRS and YFSETQ. The chain combines TRBV5-1 with TRBJ2-7; D is uncertain. The sequencing input was peripheral blood. The receptor's source is a woman of 80 years or more with acute or convalescent COVID-19. The CDR3 nucleotides are TGCGCCAGCAGCTCGCTTAGCAGCTCCTACGAGCAGTACTTC. This codes for CASSSLSSSYEQYF.